This TCR beta chain stems from a study of blood T cell repertoires in COVID-19. Study-level information: Sites across the United States, Italy and Spain contributed samples from acute and convalescent COVID-19. Sample material is recorded as cDNA or gDNA derived from T cells, B-cell-depleted T cells, or PBMCs.

Using immunoSEQ multiplex PCR, the repertoire was profiled, and TCRdb retains in-frame clones only, with some absent. Of 130,000 or so clones listed, approximately 80% are singletons. Sequenced material: peripheral blood. The origin of this receptor is a woman aged 55 to 70 with acute or convalescent COVID-19.

The CDR3 DNA is TGTGCCAGCAGTCTAGGCGGGAATGAGCAGTTCTTC. Amino acid sequence: CASSLGGNEQFF. The V call is TRBV6-2 or TRBV6-3, the J call TRBJ2-1, with TRBD2 as a possible D gene (5 bases). This CDR3 is 12 amino acids long. Germline loops: CDR1 MNHEY, CDR2 SVGEGT. V dropped 5 bases and J dropped 7 bases, with 9 bases sitting between them.